This T cell receptor (beta chain) came from a study of blood T cell repertoires in COVID-19. Study details: Specimens from acute and convalescent COVID-19 originated in the United States, Italy and Spain. T cells, B-cell-depleted T cells, or PBMCs supplied cDNA or gDNA.

This clone was observed once. Authors' processing steps: By means of reference gene primer amplification, nucleated cell counts were estimated. Measured with immunoSEQ multiplex PCR; TCRdb has only the in-frame clones, and not every one. That table is the source of V, J and clone size, and D and trimming were worked out from the DNA. The sample includes more than 250,000 clones, roughly 83% of them seen just once. CDR3 size: 15 residues. V lost 5 bases to trimming and J lost 3 bases; unmatched junction nucleotides: 5. The germline CDR1 and CDR2 sequences are KGHDR and SFDVKD. The chain employs TRBV24-1 and TRBJ2-3; 9 nucleotides match TRBD1. The sequencing input was peripheral blood. The sequence was collected from a man aged 55 to 70 who had recovered from COVID-19. CDR3 DNA sequence: TGTGCCACCAGTGTGGGACAGGGAGGGACAGATACGCAGTATTTT. This sequence encodes CATSVGQGGTDTQYF.